This TCR beta chain is from a study of blood T cells in healthy people across ages. Then a second PCR, running about 6 to 11 cycles, was carried out with a sample-barcoded 5' primer and a J-beta primer mix. TCRdb reanalysed the 5' RACE reads using MiXCR and keeps one entry per CDR3 protein. The data show about 800,000 distinct CDR3 sequences, nearly 60% seen once. The CDR3 is 16 amino acids. Per the germline V gene, CDR1 is LGHNA and CDR2 is YSLEER. Trimming took 2 bases from V and 6 from J, leaving 14 bases between them. The gene calls are TRBV4-3 and TRBJ1-6; D remains unclear. The sequenced sample consisted of blood. The TCR sequence derives from a man aged 25 to 40 in good health. This chain's CDR3 is CASSQRTENPNSPLHF. CDR3 in DNA: TGCGCCAGCAGCCAAAGGACGGAGAACCCTAATTCACCCCTCCACTTT.